This passage covers 13 T cell receptor beta chains from one sample sequenced in a study of the immune and genomic landscape of osteosarcoma. Generated by immunoSEQ multiplex PCR, the TCRdb table keeps only in-frame clones and is missing some. Here the sample spans under 3,000 clones, approximately 70% being singletons. Primary, local recurrence and metastasis osteosarcoma tumors were taken after treatment from poor-prognosis patients. The material sequenced was osteosarcoma tumor tissue from the lung. The receptor set was obtained from a human donor with osteosarcoma.

The chain links TRBV19 to TRBJ1-5; TRBD1 matches at 8 bases. V shed 1 base, J shed 7 bases, and the junction held 6 bases outside the gene matches. CDR1 is LNHDA, CDR2 SQIVND, per germline (reference sequence). This CDR3 region has 15 residues. The CDR3 DNA is TGTGCCAGTAGTATAGCGACAGGGGCATGGCAGCCCCAGCATTTT. The encoded protein is CASSIATGAWQPQHF.

The J gene is TRBJ1-5, the V gene TRBV9, with no clear D. The germline gives CDR1 SGDLS, CDR2 YYNGEE. V lost 5 bases, J lost 0 bases, and 6 bases lay in between. This CDR3 has 13 amino acids. CDR3 DNA: TGTGCCAGCAGTGCGCTTAGCAATCAGCCCCAGCATTTT. This translates into CASSALSNQPQHF.

The CDR3 is CATSRGGNSGANVLTF. The CDR3 DNA reads TGTGCCACCAGCAGAGGAGGAAATTCTGGGGCCAACGTCCTGACTTTC. The rearrangement links TRBV15 to TRBJ2-6; D unclear. Looked up from germline, CDR1 is LNHNV and CDR2 is YYDKDF (reference sequence). V was cut by 1 base and J by 1 base, with 8 bases left in between. CDR3 length: 16 amino acids. Full variable domain (remainder filled in from reference TRBV15 and TRBJ2-6): DAMVIQNPRYQVTQFGKPVTLSCSQTLNHNVMYWYQQKSSQAPKLLFHYYDKDFNNEADTPDNFQSRRPNTSFCFLDIRSPGLGDTAMYLCATSRGGNSGANVLTFGAGSRLTVL.

CDR3 in DNA: TGTGCCAGCAGCTTGCCTGAGCCATACCAAGAGACCCAGTACTTC. Protein sequence: CASSLPEPYQETQYF. The chain uses TRBV5-5 and TRBJ2-5; no clear D gene. V lost 1 base and J 0 bases, leaving 10 bases between the germline ends. The CDR3 covers 15 residues. Germline CDR1 and CDR2: SGHKS and YYEKEE (reference sequence). Together with reference TRBV5-5 and TRBJ2-5, the CDR3 gives the full variable domain: DAGVTQSPTHLIKTRGQQVTLRCSPISGHKSVSWYQQVLGQGPQFIFQYYEKEERGRGNFPDRFSARQFPNYSSELNVNALLLGDSALYLCASSLPEPYQETQYFGPGTRLLVL.

In its sample, this clone was seen once. The chain carries TRBV6-6 and TRBJ1-5; TRBD1 is a possible D gene (5 bases). Germline V gene lookup returns CDR1 MNHNY and CDR2 SVGAGI (reference sequence). V was trimmed by 0 bases and J by 0 bases, leaving 9 bases between them. CDR3 length: 16 amino acids. The CDR3 loop reads CASSYSSGGSNQPQHF. For the CDR3, the DNA is TGTGCCAGCAGTTACTCGAGCGGGGGTAGCAATCAGCCCCAGCATTTT.

This clone occurred once. The chain uses TRBV5-6 and TRBJ2-7, with D perhaps matching TRBD1 or TRBD2 (5 bases each). Trimming removed 2 bases from V and 5 bases from J, with 8 bases in between. CDR3 length: 12 residues. From germline, CDR1 is SGHDT and CDR2 YYEEEE. The CDR3 loop is CASSLGTHEQYF. CDR3 sequence (DNA): TGTGCCAGCAGCTTAGGGACCCACGAGCAGTACTTC.

In this sample, this clone turned up a few times. CDR3 in DNA: TGTGCCAGCAGTTTATTTGGCGGGGGGTTTGGTGAGACCCAGTACTTC. Translated: CASSLFGGGFGETQYF. The V and J genes are TRBV27 and TRBJ2-5, with 8 bases aligning to TRBD2. The junction had 9 bases not matched to a gene; V was cut back by 1 base and J by 5 bases. The germline CDR1 and CDR2 sequences are MNHEY and SMNVEV (reference sequence). The CDR3 extends over 16 amino acids.

The chain is built from TRBV5-1 and TRBJ2-3, with D perhaps being TRBD1 or TRBD2 (5 bases each). The CDR3 spans 14 residues. The V and J ends lost 4 bases and 6 bases respectively, with 15 bases between them. CDR1 and CDR2 from the germline V gene are SGHRS and YFSETQ. The CDR3 loop reads CASSLGTAGDTQYF. The CDR3 DNA reads TGCGCCAGCAGCCTGGGGACGGCCGGGGATACGCAGTATTTT. The whole variable domain, remainder taken from reference TRBV5-1 and TRBJ2-3, is KAGVTQTPRYLIKTRGQQVTLSCSPISGHRSVSWYQQTPGQGLQFLFEYFSETQRNKGNFPGRFSGRQFSNSRSEMNVSTLELGDSALYLCASSLGTAGDTQYFGPGTRLTVL.

The rearrangement joins TRBV5-1 to TRBJ1-2; TRBD1 agrees at 7 bases. J lost 6 bases, V lost 4 bases, and 9 bases had no gene match. This CDR3 is 14 amino acids long. Germline CDR1 SGHRS, CDR2 YFSETQ. Here the CDR3 DNA reads TGCGCCAGCAGCCCAGGGGGGGGCGCGGATGGCTACACCTTC. This translates into CASSPGGGADGYTF.

V is TRBV6-4 and J is TRBJ1-6; TRBD1 aligns across 7 bases. The CDR3 is 15 amino acids. V trimming: 0 bases; J trimming: 10 bases; junction bases outside the gene matches: 6. Germline CDR1 reads MRHNA; CDR2 reads SNTAGT. The CDR3 loop is CASSDSTGSGSPLHF. CDR3 DNA: TGTGCCAGCAGTGACTCGACAGGGTCGGGATCACCCCTCCACTTT.

This clone was seen a handful of times. The V and J genes are TRBV6-1 and TRBJ1-5, with D hard to call. CDR3 size: 14 residues. Germline-derived CDR1 and CDR2 are MNHNS and SASEGT. Trimming left V 7 bases short and J 0 bases short, with 10 bases between. The CDR3 DNA is TGTGCCAGCAAGGGCATCAATAGCAATCAGCCCCAGCATTTT. Protein sequence: CASKGINSNQPQHF.

The V gene is TRBV19, the J gene TRBJ1-5; possible D gene TRBD1, 5 bases. Per germline, CDR1 LNHDA and CDR2 SQIVND (reference sequence). The CDR3 is 15 amino acids. V was clipped by 4 bases and J by 6 bases, with 16 bases between them. CDR3 sequence reads: CASSRTGAFLQPQHF. CDR3 coding DNA: TGTGCCAGTAGTAGGACCGGGGCCTTCCTTCAGCCCCAGCATTTT.

This clone occurred once. V is TRBV5-6 and J is TRBJ1-6, with 9 bases aligning to TRBD1. The CDR3 sequence is 18 residues long. Per germline, CDR1 SGHDT and CDR2 YYEEEE. J lost 0 bases, V lost 8 bases, and 12 bases had no gene match. CDR3 sequence: CARPRGQGDSSYNSPLHF. CDR3 nucleotides: TGTGCCAGACCCCGGGGACAGGGCGATAGCTCCTATAATTCACCCCTCCACTTT.